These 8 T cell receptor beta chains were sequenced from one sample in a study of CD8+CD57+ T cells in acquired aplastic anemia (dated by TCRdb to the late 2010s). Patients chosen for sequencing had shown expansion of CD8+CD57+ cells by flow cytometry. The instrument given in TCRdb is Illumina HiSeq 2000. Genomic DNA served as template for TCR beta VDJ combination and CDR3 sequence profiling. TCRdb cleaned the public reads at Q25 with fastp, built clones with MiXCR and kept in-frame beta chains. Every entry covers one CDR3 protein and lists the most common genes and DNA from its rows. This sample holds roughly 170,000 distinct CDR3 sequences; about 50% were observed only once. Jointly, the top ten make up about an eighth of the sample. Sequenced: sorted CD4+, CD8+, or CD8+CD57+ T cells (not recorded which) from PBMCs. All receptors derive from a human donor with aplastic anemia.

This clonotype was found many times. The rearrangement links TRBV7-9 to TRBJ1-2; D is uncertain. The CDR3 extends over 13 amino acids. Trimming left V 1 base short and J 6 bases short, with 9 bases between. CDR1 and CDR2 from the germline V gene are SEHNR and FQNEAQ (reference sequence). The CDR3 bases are TGTGCCAGCAGCTTAGTAGGACTAAATGGCTACACCTTC. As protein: CASSLVGLNGYTF. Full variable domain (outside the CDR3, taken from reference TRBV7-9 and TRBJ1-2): DTGVSQNPRHKITKRGQNVTFRCDPISEHNRLYWYRQTLGQGPEFLTYFQNEAQLEKSRLLSDRFSAERPKGSFSTLEIQRTEQGDSAMYLCASSLVGLNGYTFGSGTRLTVV.

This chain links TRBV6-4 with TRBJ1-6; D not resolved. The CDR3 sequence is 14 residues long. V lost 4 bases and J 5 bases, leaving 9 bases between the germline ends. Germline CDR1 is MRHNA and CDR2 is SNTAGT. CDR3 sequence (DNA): TGTGCCAGCAGTGGAGGGTCAGATAATTCACCCCTCCACTTT. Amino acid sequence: CASSGGSDNSPLHF.

The CDR3 region has the DNA TGTGCCAGCAGCTTTGGCGGAAACAATTCACCCCTCCACTTT. It encodes CASSFGGNNSPLHF. The chain combines TRBV7-3 with TRBJ1-6; D gene ambiguous. Trimming took off 3 bases at V and 7 bases at J, with 10 bases between the two ends. Germline V gives CDR1 SGHTA, CDR2 FQGTGA. This CDR3 has 14 residues.

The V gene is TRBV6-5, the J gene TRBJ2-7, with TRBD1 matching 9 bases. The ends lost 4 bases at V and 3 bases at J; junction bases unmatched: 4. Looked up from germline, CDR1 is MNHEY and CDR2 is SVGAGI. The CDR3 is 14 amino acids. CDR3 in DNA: TGTGCCAGCAGTTTCGGGACAGGGAACTACGAGCAGTACTTC. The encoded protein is CASSFGTGNYEQYF.

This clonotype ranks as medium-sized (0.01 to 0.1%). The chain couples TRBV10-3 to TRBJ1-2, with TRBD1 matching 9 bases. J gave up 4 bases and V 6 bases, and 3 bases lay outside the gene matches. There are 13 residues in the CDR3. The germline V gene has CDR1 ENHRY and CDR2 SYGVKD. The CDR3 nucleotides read TGTGCCATCAGCACAGGGGGCGGCTATGGCTACACCTTC. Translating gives CAISTGGGYGYTF.

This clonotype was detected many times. The CDR3 protein is CASSLGRGTGARTEAFF. In DNA form, the CDR3 reads TGTGCCAGCAGCTTAGGGAGGGGTACGGGGGCGAGGACTGAAGCTTTCTTT. The chain joins TRBV7-2 to TRBJ1-1; a possible D gene is TRBD1 (6 bases). Trimming removed 1 base at V and 5 bases at J, with 20 bases between. Germline CDR1 and CDR2: SGHTA and FQGNSA. CDR3 size: 17 residues.

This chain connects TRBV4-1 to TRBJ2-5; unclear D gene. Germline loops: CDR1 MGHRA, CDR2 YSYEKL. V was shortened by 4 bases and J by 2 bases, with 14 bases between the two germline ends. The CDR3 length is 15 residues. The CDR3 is CASSLGWTEQETQYF. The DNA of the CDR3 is TGCGCCAGCAGCCTCGGATGGACGGAGCAAGAGACCCAGTACTTC.

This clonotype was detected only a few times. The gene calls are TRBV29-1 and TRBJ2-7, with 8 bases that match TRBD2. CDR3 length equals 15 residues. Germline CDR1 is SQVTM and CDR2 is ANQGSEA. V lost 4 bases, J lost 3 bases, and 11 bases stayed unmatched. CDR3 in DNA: TGCAGCGTTGGGGTCGTGGGGCTAGCGGGCTACGAGCAGTACTTC. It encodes CSVGVVGLAGYEQYF.